This TCR beta chain was captured in a study of blood T cell repertoires in COVID-19. CDR3 length: 12 amino acids. The germline gives CDR1 MNHEY, CDR2 SVGAGI. The V end was cut by 6 bases, the J end by 4 bases, with 10 bases between. Profiling relied on immunoSEQ multiplex PCR, and the TCRdb table lists in-frame clones only, not all of them. In the table there are some 280,000 clones, around four fifths of which are singletons. The rearrangement uses TRBV6-5 and TRBJ2-7; D is ambiguous. The clonotype was recovered from a woman between 50 and 59 years old with active or convalescent COVID-19. Sequencing was carried out using peripheral blood. The CDR3 here is CASRAGTYEQYF. The DNA for the CDR3 is TGTGCCAGCAGGGCAGGAACATACGAGCAGTACTTC.